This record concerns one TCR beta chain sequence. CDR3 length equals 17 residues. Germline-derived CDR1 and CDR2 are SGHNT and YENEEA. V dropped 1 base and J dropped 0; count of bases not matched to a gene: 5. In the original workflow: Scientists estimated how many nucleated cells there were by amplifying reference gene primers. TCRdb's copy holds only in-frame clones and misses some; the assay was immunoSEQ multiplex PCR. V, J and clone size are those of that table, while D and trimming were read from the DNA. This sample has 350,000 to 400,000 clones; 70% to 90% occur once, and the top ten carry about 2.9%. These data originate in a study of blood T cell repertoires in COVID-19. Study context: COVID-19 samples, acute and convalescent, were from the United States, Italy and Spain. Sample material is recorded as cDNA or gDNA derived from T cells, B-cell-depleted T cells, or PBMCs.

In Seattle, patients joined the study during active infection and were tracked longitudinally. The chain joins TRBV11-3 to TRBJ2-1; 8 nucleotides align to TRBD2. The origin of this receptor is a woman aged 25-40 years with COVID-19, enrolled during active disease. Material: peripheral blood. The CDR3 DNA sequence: TGTGCCAGCAGCTTAGGTGCTCTAGCGGGCTCCTACAATGAGCAGTTCTTC. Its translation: CASSLGALAGSYNEQFF.